This T cell receptor beta chain comes out of a study of cytomegalovirus exposure and HLA in healthy donors. Regarding the study as a whole: The study labeled 150 to 200 TCR beta chains cytomegalovirus-associated. In vitro data verified three CMV-associated chains as specific for CMV antigens.

Note on this clone: Its antigen is not identified.

The donors were part of the roughly 130-subject validation cohort, which stood apart from the roughly 680-subject first cohort. Profiled with immunoSEQ multiplex PCR; TCRdb holds only in-frame clones, not every one. The repertoire holds tens of thousands of clones, with approximately 89% as singletons. Input material: PBMCs. The TCR sequence derives from a woman aged 18-35 years in good health and CMV-seropositive.

CDR3 bases: TGTGCCAGCAGCTGGGGGGACAGGGGGCCCAGGGAGCAGTTCTTC. It is translated as CASSWGDRGPREQFF. The chain links TRBV7-9 to TRBJ2-1, with 12 bases that match TRBD1. V shed 4 bases, J shed 10 bases, and the junction held 8 bases outside the gene matches. The CDR3 contains 15 residues. Germline V CDR1 and CDR2: SEHNR, FQNEAQ (reference sequence).